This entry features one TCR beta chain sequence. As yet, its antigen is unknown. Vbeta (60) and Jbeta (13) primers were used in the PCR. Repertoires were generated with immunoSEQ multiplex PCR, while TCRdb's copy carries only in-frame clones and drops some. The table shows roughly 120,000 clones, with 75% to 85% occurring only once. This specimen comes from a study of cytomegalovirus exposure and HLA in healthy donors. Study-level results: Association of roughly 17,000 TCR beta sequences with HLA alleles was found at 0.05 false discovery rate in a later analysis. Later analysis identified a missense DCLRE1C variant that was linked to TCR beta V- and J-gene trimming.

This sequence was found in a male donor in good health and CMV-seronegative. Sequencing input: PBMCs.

CDR3 DNA sequence: TGTGCCAGCAGCTTAGGACAGGCGAACACTGAAGCTTTCTTT. Its protein is CASSLGQANTEAFF. This sequence joins TRBV7-3 and TRBJ1-1; TRBD1 aligns across 7 bases. The V and J ends lost 2 bases and 1 base, in that order; junction bases with no gene match: 1. This CDR3 has 14 residues. Germline CDR1 SGHTA, CDR2 FQGTGA.